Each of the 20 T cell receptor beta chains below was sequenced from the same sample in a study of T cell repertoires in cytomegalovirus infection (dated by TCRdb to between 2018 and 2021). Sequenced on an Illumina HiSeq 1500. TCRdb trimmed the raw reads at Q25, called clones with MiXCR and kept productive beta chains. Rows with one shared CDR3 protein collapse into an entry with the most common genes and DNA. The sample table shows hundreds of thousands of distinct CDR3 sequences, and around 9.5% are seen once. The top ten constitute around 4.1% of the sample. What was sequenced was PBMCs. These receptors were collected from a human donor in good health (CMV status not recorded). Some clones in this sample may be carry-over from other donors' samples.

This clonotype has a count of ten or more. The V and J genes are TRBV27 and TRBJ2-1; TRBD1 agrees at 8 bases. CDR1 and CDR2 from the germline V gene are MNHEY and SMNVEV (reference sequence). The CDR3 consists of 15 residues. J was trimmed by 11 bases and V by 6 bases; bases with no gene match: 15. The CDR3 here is CASSAAGTGGGQQFF. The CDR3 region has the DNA TGTGCCAGCAGCGCCGCCGGGACAGGTGGGGGACAGCAGTTCTTC.

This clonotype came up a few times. The CDR3: CASSSQGGNNQPQHF. In DNA, the CDR3 is TGTGCCAGCTCATCGCAGGGAGGCAATAATCAGCCCCAGCATTTT. This chain connects TRBV18 to TRBJ1-5, with D perhaps matching TRBD1 (5 bases). Trimming took 5 bases from V and 4 from J, leaving 15 bases between them. Germline loops: CDR1 KGHSH, CDR2 LQKENI. The CDR3 consists of 15 residues.

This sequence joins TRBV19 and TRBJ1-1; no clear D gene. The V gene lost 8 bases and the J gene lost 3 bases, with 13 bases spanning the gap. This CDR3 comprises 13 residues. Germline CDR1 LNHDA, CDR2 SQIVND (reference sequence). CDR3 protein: CASRLDGHTEAFF. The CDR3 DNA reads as TGTGCCAGTCGACTTGACGGCCACACTGAAGCTTTCTTT.

This chain's CDR3 is CASTRAGYEQYF. CDR3 sequence (DNA): TGTGCCAGCACAAGGGCCGGCTACGAGCAGTACTTC. This chain links TRBV6-6 with TRBJ2-7; D is uncertain. V was pared by 7 bases and J by 3 bases, with 10 bases between. Germline V lookup: CDR1 MNHNY, CDR2 SVGAGI (reference sequence). This CDR3 has 12 residues.

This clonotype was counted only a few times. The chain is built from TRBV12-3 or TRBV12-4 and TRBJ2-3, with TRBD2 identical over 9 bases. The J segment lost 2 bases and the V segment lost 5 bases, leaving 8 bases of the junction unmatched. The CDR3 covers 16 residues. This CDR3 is CASSQTSGTFTDTQYF. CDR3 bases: TGTGCCAGCAGTCAGACTAGCGGTACATTCACAGATACGCAGTATTTT.

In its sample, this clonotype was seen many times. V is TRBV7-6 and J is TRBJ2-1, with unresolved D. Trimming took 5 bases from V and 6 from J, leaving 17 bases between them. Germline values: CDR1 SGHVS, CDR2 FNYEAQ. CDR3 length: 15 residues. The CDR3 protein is CASSHFTRKGNEQFF. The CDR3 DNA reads TGTGCCAGCAGCCATTTTACCCGAAAGGGCAATGAGCAGTTCTTC.

CDR3 DNA sequence: TGTGCCAGCAGTTTGGACCCACGCTTATCACCAGATACGCAGTATTTT. Residues: CASSLDPRLSPDTQYF. V and J are TRBV28 and TRBJ2-3; D is undetermined. There are 16 residues in the CDR3. Germline V gene lookup returns CDR1 MDHEN and CDR2 SYDVKM. V was clipped by 3 bases and J by 4 bases, with 17 bases between them.

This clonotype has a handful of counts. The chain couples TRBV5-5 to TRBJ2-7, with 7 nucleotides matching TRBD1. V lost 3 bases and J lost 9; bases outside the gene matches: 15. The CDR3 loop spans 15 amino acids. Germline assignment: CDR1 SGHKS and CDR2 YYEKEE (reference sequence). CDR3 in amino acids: CASSSILTGSRGQYF. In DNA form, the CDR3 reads TGTGCCAGCAGCTCTATCCTGACAGGGTCAAGGGGGCAGTACTTC.

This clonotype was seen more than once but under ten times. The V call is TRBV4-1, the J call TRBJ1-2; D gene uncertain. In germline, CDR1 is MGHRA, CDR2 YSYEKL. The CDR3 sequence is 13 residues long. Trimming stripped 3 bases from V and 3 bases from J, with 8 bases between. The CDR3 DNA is TGCGCCAGCAGCCAGCGTCGTGACTATGGCTACACCTTC. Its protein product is CASSQRRDYGYTF.

The CDR3 bases are TGTGCCAGCAGCTCCCGGACTAGCGGGAGGGGGAACATTCAGTACTTC. Translating it yields CASSSRTSGRGNIQYF. The V gene is TRBV7-9, the J gene TRBJ2-4; 15 bases align to TRBD2. V lost 4 bases, J lost 7 bases, and 5 bases stayed unmatched. Germline V gene sequence: CDR1 SEHNR, CDR2 FQNEAQ (reference sequence). CDR3 length: 16 amino acids.

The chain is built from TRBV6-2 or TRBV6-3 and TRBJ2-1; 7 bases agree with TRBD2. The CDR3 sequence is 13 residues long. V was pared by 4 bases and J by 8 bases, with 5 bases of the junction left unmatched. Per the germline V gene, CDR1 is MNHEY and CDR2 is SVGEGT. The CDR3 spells CASSLRGSDEQFF. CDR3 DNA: TGTGCCAGCAGTTTGCGGGGGAGCGATGAGCAGTTCTTC.

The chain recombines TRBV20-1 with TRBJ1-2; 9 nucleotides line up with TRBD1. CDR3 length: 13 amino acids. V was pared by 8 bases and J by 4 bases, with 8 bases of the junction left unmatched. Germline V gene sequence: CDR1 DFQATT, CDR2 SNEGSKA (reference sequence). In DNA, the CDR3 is TGCAGTACGACCCTACAGGGGGCCTATGGCTACACCTTC. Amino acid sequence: CSTTLQGAYGYTF.

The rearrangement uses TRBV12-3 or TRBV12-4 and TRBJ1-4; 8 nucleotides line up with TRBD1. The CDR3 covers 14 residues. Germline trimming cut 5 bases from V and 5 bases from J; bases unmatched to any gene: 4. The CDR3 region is CASSMTGDNEKLFF. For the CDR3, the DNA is TGTGCCAGCAGTATGACAGGGGACAATGAAAAACTGTTTTTT.

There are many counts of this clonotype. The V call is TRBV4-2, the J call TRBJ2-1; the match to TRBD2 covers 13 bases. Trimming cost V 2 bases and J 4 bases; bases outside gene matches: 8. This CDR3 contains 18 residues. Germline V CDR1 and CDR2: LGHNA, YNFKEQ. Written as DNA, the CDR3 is TGTGCCAGCAGCCAACGCGGACTAGCGGGAGTGAGGTACAATGAGCAGTTCTTC. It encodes CASSQRGLAGVRYNEQFF.

The CDR3 DNA follows: TGTGCCAGCAGCCCCCACCCGGGGGGTCGAGAGACCCAGTACTTC. Its protein product is CASSPHPGGRETQYF. The chain is built from TRBV7-6 and TRBJ2-5, with 7 bases fitting TRBD2. There are 15 residues in the CDR3. The J segment lost 4 bases and the V segment lost 5 bases, leaving 10 bases of the junction unmatched. Per germline, CDR1 SGHVS and CDR2 FNYEAQ.

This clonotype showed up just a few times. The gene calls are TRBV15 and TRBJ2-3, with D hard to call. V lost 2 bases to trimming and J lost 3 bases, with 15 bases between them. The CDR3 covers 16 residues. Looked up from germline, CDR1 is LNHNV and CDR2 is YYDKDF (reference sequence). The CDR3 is CATSRYRRVTTDTQYF. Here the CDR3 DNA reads TGTGCCACCAGCAGATATCGCCGGGTGACTACAGATACGCAGTATTTT.

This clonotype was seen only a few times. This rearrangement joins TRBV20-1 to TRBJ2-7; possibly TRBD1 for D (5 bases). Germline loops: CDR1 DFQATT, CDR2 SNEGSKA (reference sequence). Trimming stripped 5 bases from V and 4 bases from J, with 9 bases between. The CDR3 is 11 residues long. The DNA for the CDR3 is TGCAGTGCTGGATCAGGGTACGAGCAGTACTTC. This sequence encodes CSAGSGYEQYF.

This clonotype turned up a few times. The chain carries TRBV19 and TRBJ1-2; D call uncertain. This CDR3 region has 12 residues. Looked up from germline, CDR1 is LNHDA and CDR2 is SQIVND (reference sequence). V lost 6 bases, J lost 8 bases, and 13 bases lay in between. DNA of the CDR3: TGTGCCAGTAGAGGCTCGGGGAGCGGCTACACCTTC. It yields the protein CASRGSGSGYTF.

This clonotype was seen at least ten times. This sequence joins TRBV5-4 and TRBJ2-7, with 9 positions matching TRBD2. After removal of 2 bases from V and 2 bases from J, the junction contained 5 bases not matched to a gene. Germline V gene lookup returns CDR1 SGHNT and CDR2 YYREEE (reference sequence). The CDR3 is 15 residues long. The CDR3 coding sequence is TGTGCCAGCAGCTTTAAGCGGGAGGCCACCTACGAGCAGTACTTC. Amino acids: CASSFKREATYEQYF.

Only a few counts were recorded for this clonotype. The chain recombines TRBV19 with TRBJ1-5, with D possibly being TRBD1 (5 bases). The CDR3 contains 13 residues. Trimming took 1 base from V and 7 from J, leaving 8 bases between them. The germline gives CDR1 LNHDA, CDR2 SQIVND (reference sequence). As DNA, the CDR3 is TGTGCCAGTAGTATAGGGGGGAAACAGCCCCAGCATTTT. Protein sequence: CASSIGGKQPQHF.